This is a list of T cell receptor beta chains from one sample in a study of shared clonotypes between healthy human individuals. Sequencing was performed with immunoSEQ multiplex PCR; in TCRdb, only in-frame clones are kept and a portion is missing. The data show fewer than 600,000 clones, with just over 75% seen just once and around 12% held by the top ten. Specimen: PBMCs. The receptors were sampled from a woman in her 40s in good health. Some clones in this sample may be carry-over from other donors' samples. CDR3s include the opening cysteine and the closing phenylalanine or tryptophan. The D gene is left open where the match is weak. Rows give clone size only sometimes, using once, few, many, or a class for an expanded clone.

-	few	TRBV18	TRBJ2-7	TGTGCCAGCTCACCCAACGGCCCCTACGAGCAGTACTTC	CASSPNGPYEQYF
-	-	TRBV7-3	TRBJ2-1	TGTGCCAGCAGCTTAACGTTTGGTAGCGGCAATGAGCAGTTCTTC	CASSLTFGSGNEQFF
-	-	TRBV7-2	TRBJ2-7	TGTGCCAGCAGCCCCGGACCAGCAGCGTCGGCCGAGCAGTACTTC	CASSPGPAASAEQYF
-	-	TRBV10-3	TRBJ1-4	TGTGCCATCAGTGAGTCGAAAGGAATAAATGAAAAACTGTTTTTT	CAISESKGINEKLFF
-	-	TRBV5-1	TRBJ2-1	TGCGCCAGCAGCAATCCTTCCTACAATGAGCAGTTCTTC	CASSNPSYNEQFF
-	-	TRBV30	TRBJ1-5	TGTGCCTGGAGTGCCGAAAGGGATCTCAATCAGCCCCAGCATTTT	CAWSAERDLNQPQHF
-	-	TRBV15	TRBJ2-1	TGTGCCACCAGCAAAAGGGGGGGATCAAACAATGAGCAGTTCTTC	CATSKRGGSNNEQFF
-	-	TRBV7-8	TRBJ1-2	TGTGCCAGCAGCTTACAGGGGCCACGTGGCTACACCTTC	CASSLQGPRGYTF
-	-	TRBV9	TRBJ1-2	TGTGCCAGCAGCGCTCTGGGGAGCGGCTACACCTTC	CASSALGSGYTF
TRBD1	once	TRBV28	TRBJ1-2	TGTGCCAGCAGCCGGACAGGAGGCTATGGCTACACCTTC	CASSRTGGYGYTF
TRBD2	-	TRBV5-4	TRBJ2-3	TGTGCCAGCAGCGCCACTAGCGGGAGTACAGATACGCAGTATTTT	CASSATSGSTDTQYF
TRBD2	-	TRBV7-3	TRBJ2-1	TGTGCCAGCAGCTTAATGCCGGGAGGGGTCAATGAGCAGTTCTTC	CASSLMPGGVNEQFF
-	-	TRBV27	TRBJ2-1	TGTGCCAGCACCGGGTCCCTAGGGCACAATGAGCAGTTCTTC	CASTGSLGHNEQFF
TRBD1	-	TRBV5-1	TRBJ2-2	TGCGCCAGCAGCTTGAGGACAGGGGTCCCCGGGGAGCTGTTTTTT	CASSLRTGVPGELFF
TRBD1	-	TRBV6-5	TRBJ2-7	TGTGCCAGCAGTTACGCTGGGACAGACCCTTTTGAGCAGTACTTC	CASSYAGTDPFEQYF
TRBD2	-	TRBV4-3	TRBJ2-1	TGCGCCAGCAGCCAAAGACTAGCGGGAGGGATGGGGTACAATGAGCAGTTCTTC	CASSQRLAGGMGYNEQFF
-	-	TRBV7-6	TRBJ2-1	TGTGCCAGCAGTAATCGTAGGACGGCAGGGTTTGTATCCTACAATGAGCAGTTCTTC	CASSNRRTAGFVSYNEQFF
TRBD1	-	TRBV28	TRBJ2-7	TGTGCCAGCAGAGACAGGGGGCATACCTACGAGCAGTACTTC	CASRDRGHTYEQYF
TRBD1	-	TRBV27	TRBJ1-1	TGTGCCAGCAGTCGGGACAGCCGGCAAGCTTTCTTT	CASSRDSRQAFF
-	-	TRBV11-2	TRBJ2-7	TGTGCCAGCAGCTTAGGCCCCGGAGTGGTCGAGCAGTACTTC	CASSLGPGVVEQYF
-	-	TRBV9	TRBJ2-3	TGTGCCAGCAGCGTAGACGACAGGTACACAGATACGCAGTATTTT	CASSVDDRYTDTQYF
TRBD1	-	TRBV28	TRBJ2-7	TGTGCCAGCAGTTTGCCCCTCGGACAGGGCTACGAGCAGTACTTC	CASSLPLGQGYEQYF
-	-	TRBV5-1	TRBJ2-3	TGCGCCAGCAGCTCCGGGGACTCGATTAGCACAGATACGCAGTATTTT	CASSSGDSISTDTQYF
-	-	TRBV7-3	TRBJ2-3	TGTGCCAGCAGCCCTCGCGTGGACGGGAGCACAGATACGCAGTATTTT	CASSPRVDGSTDTQYF
-	-	TRBV5-1	TRBJ2-5	TGCGCCAGCAGCTTGGCCGGCTACCGGCTCGATGAGACCCAGTACTTC	CASSLAGYRLDETQYF
TRBD2	-	TRBV7-3	TRBJ2-3	TGTGCCAGCAGCCCAGCCGGGACTAGCGGCACAGATACGCAGTATTTT	CASSPAGTSGTDTQYF
TRBD2	once	TRBV29-1	TRBJ2-7	TGCAGCGGACTAGCGGGCGAGCAGTACTTC	CSGLAGEQYF
-	-	TRBV4-3	TRBJ2-1	TGCGCCAGCAGCCAAGATCGAGGGCGTGAGCAGTTCTTC	CASSQDRGREQFF
TRBD2	-	TRBV7-9	TRBJ2-5	TGTGCCAGCAGCTTAGGGCCCGGGACTAGCGGGAGGCAGGAGACCCAGTACTTC	CASSLGPGTSGRQETQYF
-	-	TRBV7-7	TRBJ2-1	TGTGCCAGCAGCCGACAGGTGGGGTATGGGGAGCAGTTCTTC	CASSRQVGYGEQFF
-	many	TRBV6-5	TRBJ1-1	TGTGCCAGCAGTTACCAGATTCAGGGGACGCTAAACGCTTTCTTT	CASSYQIQGTLNAFF
-	-	TRBV5-6	TRBJ2-1	TGTGCCAGCAGCGACTTAGGGGAGTTACTCTCCTACAATGAGCAGTTCTTC	CASSDLGELLSYNEQFF
TRBD1	-	TRBV7-2	TRBJ2-1	TGTGCCAGCAGCTTAGAACAGGGGGCCTACAATGAGCAGTTCTTC	CASSLEQGAYNEQFF
TRBD2	-	TRBV29-1	TRBJ2-1	TGCAGCGGAATCCTCGGGAGGGGGGGTGATGAGCAGTTCTTC	CSGILGRGGDEQFF
-	few	TRBV11-2	TRBJ2-7	TGTGCCAGCAGATCCAGCTACGAGCAGTACTTC	CASRSSYEQYF
TRBD1	once	TRBV18	TRBJ1-1	TGTGCCAGCTCACTGACCGGGACAGGAACTAACACTGAAGCTTTCTTT	CASSLTGTGTNTEAFF
-	-	TRBV29-1	TRBJ1-1	TGCAGCGTTGATTTTGACAGTTTGTCTGAAGCTTTCTTT	CSVDFDSLSEAFF
TRBD1	few	TRBV5-1	TRBJ1-4	TGCGCCAGCAGCTTGGGGGACAGTAATGAAAAACTGTTTTTT	CASSLGDSNEKLFF